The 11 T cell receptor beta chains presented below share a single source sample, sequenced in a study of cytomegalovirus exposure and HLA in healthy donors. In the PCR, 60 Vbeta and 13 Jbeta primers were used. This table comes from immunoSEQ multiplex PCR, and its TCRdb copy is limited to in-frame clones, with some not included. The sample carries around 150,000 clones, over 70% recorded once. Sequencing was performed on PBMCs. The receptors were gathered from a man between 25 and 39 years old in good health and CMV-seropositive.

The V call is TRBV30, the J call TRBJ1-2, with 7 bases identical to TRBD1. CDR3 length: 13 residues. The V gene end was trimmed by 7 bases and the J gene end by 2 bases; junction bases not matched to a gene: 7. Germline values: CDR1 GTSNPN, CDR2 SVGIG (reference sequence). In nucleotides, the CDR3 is TGTGCCTATAGGGGCAGGGGGAACTATGGCTACACCTTC. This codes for CAYRGRGNYGYTF.

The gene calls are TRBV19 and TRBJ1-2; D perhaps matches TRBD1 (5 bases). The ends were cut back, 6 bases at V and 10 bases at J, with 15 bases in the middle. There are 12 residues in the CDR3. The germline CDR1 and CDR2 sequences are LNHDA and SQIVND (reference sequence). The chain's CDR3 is CASSTGFFSYTF. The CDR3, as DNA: TGTGCCAGTAGCACAGGCTTCTTTTCCTACACCTTC.

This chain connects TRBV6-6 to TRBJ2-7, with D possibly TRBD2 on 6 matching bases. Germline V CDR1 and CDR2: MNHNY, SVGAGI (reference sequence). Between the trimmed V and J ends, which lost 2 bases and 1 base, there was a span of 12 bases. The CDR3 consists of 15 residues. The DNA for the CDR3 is TGTGCCAGCAGTTACGACGCGGGGCATTCCTACGAGCAGTACTTC. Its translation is CASSYDAGHSYEQYF.

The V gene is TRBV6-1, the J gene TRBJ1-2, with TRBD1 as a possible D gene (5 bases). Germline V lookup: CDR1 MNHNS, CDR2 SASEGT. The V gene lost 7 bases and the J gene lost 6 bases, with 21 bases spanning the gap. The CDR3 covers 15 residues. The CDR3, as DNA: TGTGCCAGCATCTTTATGTGGGAGGGGCTCAATGGCTACACCTTC. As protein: CASIFMWEGLNGYTF.

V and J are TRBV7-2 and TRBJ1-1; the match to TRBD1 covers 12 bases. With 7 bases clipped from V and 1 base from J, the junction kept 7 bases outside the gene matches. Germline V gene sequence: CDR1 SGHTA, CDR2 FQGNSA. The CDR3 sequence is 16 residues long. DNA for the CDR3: TGTGCCAGCACCCCTGGGACAGGGGGCAGGAACACTGAAGCTTTCTTT. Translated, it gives CASTPGTGGRNTEAFF.

CDR3 sequence (DNA): TGCGCCAGCAGCCAAGGATGGCAGGGTAGATCAATAGACGGAAACACCATATATTTT. This sequence encodes CASSQGWQGRSIDGNTIYF. The gene calls are TRBV4-3 and TRBJ1-3, with D perhaps TRBD1 (5 bases). Germline CDR1 reads LGHNA; CDR2 reads YSLEER. The CDR3 totals 19 residues. Trimming pared 1 base from V and 4 bases from J, leaving 23 bases between.

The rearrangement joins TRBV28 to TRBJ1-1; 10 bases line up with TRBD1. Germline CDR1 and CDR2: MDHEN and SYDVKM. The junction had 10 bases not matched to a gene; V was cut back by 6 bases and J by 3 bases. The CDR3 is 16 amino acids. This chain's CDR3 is CASRYWRGQGYTEAFF. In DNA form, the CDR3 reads TGTGCCAGCAGGTACTGGCGGGGACAGGGGTACACTGAAGCTTTCTTT. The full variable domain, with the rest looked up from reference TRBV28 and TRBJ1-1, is DVKVTQSSRYLVKRTGEKVFLECVQDMDHENMFWYRQDPGLGLRLIYFSYDVKMKEKGDIPEGYSVSREKKERFSLILESASTNQTSMYLCASRYWRGQGYTEAFFGQGTRLTVV.

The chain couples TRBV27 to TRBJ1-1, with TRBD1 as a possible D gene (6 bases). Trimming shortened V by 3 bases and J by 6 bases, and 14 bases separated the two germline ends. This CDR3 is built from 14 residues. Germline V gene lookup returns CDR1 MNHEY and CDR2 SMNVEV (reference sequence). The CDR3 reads CASSLSPGVPEAFF. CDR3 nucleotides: TGTGCCAGCAGTTTGTCCCCAGGGGTTCCTGAAGCTTTCTTT.

The DNA for the CDR3 is TGTGCCGCACTCAGGGGGAAAGGCTACACCTTC. The encoded protein is CAALRGKGYTF. V gene TRBV6-6 combines with J gene TRBJ1-2; 7 bases agree with TRBD1. Per germline, CDR1 MNHNY and CDR2 SVGAGI (reference sequence). Germline trimming cut 11 bases from V and 8 bases from J; bases unmatched to any gene: 8. The CDR3 is made up of 11 amino acids.

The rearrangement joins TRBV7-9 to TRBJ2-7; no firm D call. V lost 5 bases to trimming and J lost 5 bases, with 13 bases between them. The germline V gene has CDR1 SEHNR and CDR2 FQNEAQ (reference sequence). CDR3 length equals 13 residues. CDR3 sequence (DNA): TGTGCCAGCAGCCTATTAGAGGTTAACGAGCAGTACTTC. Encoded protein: CASSLLEVNEQYF.

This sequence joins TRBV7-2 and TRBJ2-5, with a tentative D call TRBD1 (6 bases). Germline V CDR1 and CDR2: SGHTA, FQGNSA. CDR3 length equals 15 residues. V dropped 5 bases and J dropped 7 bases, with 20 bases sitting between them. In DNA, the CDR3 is TGTGCCAGCAGCGTTTTCCGGGACACCCGTGGGACCCAGTACTTC. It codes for CASSVFRDTRGTQYF.